These 19 T cell receptor beta chains originate from one sample sequenced in a study of CD8 T cells in Susac syndrome. A quantity of about 0.5 to 1 ug RNA underwent reverse transcription using random hexamers. TCRdb recomputed calls from the immunoSEQ multiplex PCR reads with MiXCR, one row per CDR3 protein. The sample consists of 100,000 to 150,000 distinct CDR3 sequences, approximately 96% of them appearing once. Material: CD8+ T cells from PBMCs. The receptor set was obtained from a human donor with Susac syndrome.

The genes are TRBV2 and TRBJ2-1, with D possibly being TRBD1 or TRBD2 (6 bases each). Germline V lookup: CDR1 SNHLY, CDR2 FYNNEI. This CDR3 has 13 residues. Deletions cut 8 bases from V and 5 bases from J, with 13 bases between. Here the CDR3 DNA reads TGTGCCAGCCGGGGGCTTAGCAACAATGAGCAGTTCTTC. This encodes CASRGLSNNEQFF.

The chain links TRBV15 to TRBJ2-7; 10 bases are shared with TRBD2. The V gene's germline CDR1 is LNHNV and CDR2 YYDKDF (reference sequence). The trim removed 0 bases at V and 1 base at J, leaving 6 bases unmatched. The CDR3 runs 17 residues. The DNA for the CDR3 is TGTGCCACCAGCAGAGATCAGACACTAGCGGGGTCCTACGAGCAGTACTTC. Amino acids: CATSRDQTLAGSYEQYF.

This clonotype has a single count. The CDR3 DNA is TGTGCCAGCAGCCAAGAGGGCCGGGGGACGAACACCGGGGAGCTGTTTTTT. Amino acids: CASSQEGRGTNTGELFF. The V gene is TRBV4-2, the J gene TRBJ2-2; tentatively, D is TRBD2 (6 bases). The germline V and J ends were trimmed by 0 bases and 0 bases, with 11 bases remaining between them. The CDR3 is 17 amino acids. Germline values: CDR1 LGHNA, CDR2 YNFKEQ.

V and J are TRBV6-4 and TRBJ2-1; 8 bases are a match to TRBD2. This CDR3 is 15 amino acids long. The germline V gene has CDR1 MRHNA and CDR2 SNTAGT. The trim removed 3 bases at V and 4 bases at J, leaving 5 bases unmatched. The chain's CDR3 is CASSDQSSGYNEQFF. CDR3 sequence (DNA): TGTGCCAGCAGTGATCAGTCTAGCGGGTACAATGAGCAGTTCTTC.

J is TRBJ2-7 and V is TRBV7-2, with D possibly being TRBD2 (7 bases). The V gene lost 5 bases and the J gene lost 2 bases, with 16 bases spanning the gap. The CDR3 has 15 residues. Germline V gene data show CDR1 as SGHTA and CDR2 as FQGNSA. The CDR3: CASSPYGGAAYEQYF. For the CDR3, the DNA is TGTGCCAGCAGCCCCTATGGGGGGGCCGCCTACGAGCAGTACTTC.

The chain recombines TRBV4-2 with TRBJ1-2; D ambiguous. CDR3 length equals 14 residues. Trimming removed 4 bases at V and 3 bases at J, with 12 bases between. Per the germline V gene, CDR1 is LGHNA and CDR2 is YNFKEQ. CDR3 nucleotide sequence: TGTGCCAGCAGCCGGAAGGGAGGGTACTATGGCTACACCTTC. Its translation is CASSRKGGYYGYTF.

This clonotype was picked up one time. The chain employs TRBV4-1 and TRBJ1-1, with D possibly being TRBD1 (6 bases). The CDR3 has 15 amino acids. From germline, CDR1 is MGHRA and CDR2 YSYEKL. V was trimmed by 1 base and J by 3 bases, leaving 12 bases between them. CDR3 nucleotides: TGCGCCAGCAGCCAAGGGGACATGTTGGACACTGAAGCTTTCTTT. The encoded protein is CASSQGDMLDTEAFF.

The chain joins TRBV9 to TRBJ2-6; the D gene could be TRBD1 or TRBD2 (5 bases each). The CDR3 runs to 15 residues. V was pared by 1 base and J by 1 base, with 6 bases between. Germline assignment: CDR1 SGDLS and CDR2 YYNGEE. The CDR3 DNA reads as TGTGCCAGCAGCGTATGGGGGTCTGGGGCCAACGTCCTGACTTTC. Translating it yields CASSVWGSGANVLTF.

V is TRBV9 and J is TRBJ2-5, with a weak D call TRBD2 (6 bases). Trimming left V 4 bases short and J 3 bases short, with 16 bases between. Germline V gene sequence: CDR1 SGDLS, CDR2 YYNGEE. The CDR3 runs to 15 residues. The CDR3 region has the DNA TGTGCCAGCAGCCCGCCGGGTAGCGGCGAAGAGACCCAGTACTTC. Protein sequence: CASSPPGSGEETQYF.

The genes are TRBV12-3 or TRBV12-4 and TRBJ2-6, with D possibly being TRBD1 (7 bases). The CDR3 consists of 18 residues. V was shortened by 1 base and J by 0 bases, with 13 bases between the two germline ends. The chain's CDR3 is CASSLEAGQISGANVLTF. CDR3 nucleotides: TGTGCCAGCAGTTTAGAGGCGGGACAGATCTCTGGGGCCAACGTCCTGACTTTC.

The chain has TRBV30 and TRBJ1-2; no definite D call. Trimming stripped 2 bases from V and 5 bases from J, with 9 bases between. The CDR3 is made up of 12 amino acids. Germline V gene lookup returns CDR1 GTSNPN and CDR2 SVGIG (reference sequence). CDR3 coding DNA: TGTGCCTGGAGTTACGGGGATTATGGCTACACCTTC. Its translation: CAWSYGDYGYTF.

This clonotype was counted once. This chain uses TRBV12-3 or TRBV12-4 with TRBJ2-3; 9 nucleotides line up with TRBD1. The CDR3 is 18 residues long. Trimming removed 2 bases from V and 4 bases from J; junction bases left unmatched: 13. CDR3 region: CASSLTSLGQGKADTQYF. In nucleotides, the CDR3 is TGTGCCAGCAGTTTAACGAGCTTGGGACAGGGCAAGGCAGATACGCAGTATTTT.

The rearrangement links TRBV12-3 or TRBV12-4 to TRBJ1-1, with D uncertain. The CDR3 spans 13 residues. The V and J ends lost 3 bases and 7 bases respectively, with 12 bases between them. CDR3 sequence (DNA): TGTGCCAGCAGTTTCATTAGCTCGGTTGAAGCTTTCTTT. Protein product: CASSFISSVEAFF.

A single count supports this clonotype. The chain combines TRBV6-2 or TRBV6-3 with TRBJ1-1; D is unresolved. Trimming removed 0 bases at V and 11 bases at J, with 13 bases between. This CDR3 region has 13 residues. CDR1 MNHEY and CDR2 SVGEGT come from the germline V gene. Here the CDR3 DNA reads TGTGCCAGCAGTTACTCTATGGAGGGATTGGCTTTCTTT. It specifies CASSYSMEGLAFF.

The rearrangement joins TRBV2 to TRBJ2-5; 13 bases are shared with TRBD2. Germline V gene sequence: CDR1 SNHLY, CDR2 FYNNEI. Trimming took 7 bases from V and 0 from J; bases not matched to a gene: 8. This CDR3 has 17 residues. CDR3 residues: CASKGTSGDRYQETQYF. As DNA, the CDR3 is TGTGCCAGCAAAGGGACTAGCGGGGACCGGTACCAAGAGACCCAGTACTTC.

The chain has TRBV28 and TRBJ1-1; maybe TRBD1 (5 bases). V shed 4 bases and J shed 8 bases, with 14 bases lying between them. The CDR3 has 13 amino acids. The germline CDR1 and CDR2 sequences are MDHEN and SYDVKM. CDR3 coding DNA: TGTGCCAGCAGTTCCACGGGACGGACGGAAGCTTTCTTT. It specifies CASSSTGRTEAFF.

V usage is TRBV24-1 and J usage is TRBJ2-3; D ambiguous. The CDR3 totals 16 residues. V gave up 0 bases and J gave up 4 bases, with 13 bases separating them. Per the germline V gene, CDR1 is KGHDR and CDR2 is SFDVKD. The DNA of the CDR3 is TGTGCCACCAGTGATTTGAACAGTCACTCTCCAGATACGCAGTATTTT. Protein: CATSDLNSHSPDTQYF.

The chain recombines TRBV7-9 with TRBJ1-1, with TRBD1 matching 7 bases. J lost 1 base, V lost 1 base, and 12 bases had no gene match. From germline, CDR1 is SEHNR and CDR2 FQNEAQ (reference sequence). The CDR3 sequence is 18 residues long. CDR3 nucleotide sequence: TGTGCCAGCAGCTTAGGGGCCCTGGGGACAGCGTCGAACACTGAAGCTTTCTTT. It is translated as CASSLGALGTASNTEAFF.

J is TRBJ1-3 and V is TRBV7-9; D is ambiguous. Trimming removed 5 bases at V and 3 bases at J, with 5 bases between. The CDR3 runs 12 residues. Germline values: CDR1 SEHNR, CDR2 FQNEAQ (reference sequence). The CDR3 spells CASSADGNTIYF. The CDR3 DNA reads TGTGCCAGCAGCGCGGATGGAAACACCATATATTTT.